Each of the 18 T cell receptor beta chains below was sequenced from the same sample in a study of siplizumab effects on memory and regulatory T cells. TCRdb's copy holds only in-frame clones and misses some; the assay was immunoSEQ multiplex PCR. The sample has roughly 100,000 clones; about 93% are singletons. Sequencing used Tregs sorted from blood. All receptors come from a human donor in good health.

V gene TRBV10-3 combines with J gene TRBJ1-4; no clear D gene. The CDR3 has 12 residues. Trimming took 8 bases from V and 4 from J, leaving 8 bases between them. The germline CDR1 and CDR2 sequences are ENHRY and SYGVKD. CDR3 DNA sequence: TGTGCCATCGCCGACCGTAATGAAAAACTGTTTTTT. Protein sequence: CAIADRNEKLFF.

The V and J genes are TRBV19 and TRBJ1-1; unclear D gene. This CDR3 has 14 residues. The germline gives CDR1 LNHDA, CDR2 SQIVND (reference sequence). Trimming cost V 3 bases and J 2 bases, with 10 bases left between them. The CDR3 region has the DNA TGTGCCAGTAGTATTGGCATCAAAAACACTGAAGCTTTCTTT. Translation: CASSIGIKNTEAFF. Using reference TRBV19 and TRBJ1-1 for the parts outside the CDR3, the full variable domain is DGGITQSPKYLFRKEGQNVTLSCEQNLNHDAMYWYRQDPGQGLRLIYYSQIVNDFQKGDIAEGYSVSREKKESFPLTVTSAQKNPTAFYLCASSIGIKNTEAFFGQGTRLTVV.

The rearrangement uses TRBV7-6 and TRBJ2-5; TRBD2 matches at 12 bases. V lost 5 bases to trimming and J lost 5 bases; unmatched junction nucleotides: 15. The CDR3 length is 18 residues. Germline CDR1 SGHVS, CDR2 FNYEAQ. This chain's CDR3 is CASSRPRLAGVARETQYF. DNA of the CDR3: TGTGCCAGCAGCCGCCCTAGACTAGCGGGGGTCGCCCGGGAGACCCAGTACTTC.

This clone was detected only a few times. The chain couples TRBV5-4 to TRBJ1-1, with D uncertain. The CDR3 totals 14 residues. The V gene lost 2 bases and the J gene lost 3 bases, with 11 bases spanning the gap. CDR1 and CDR2 (germline): SGHNT, YYREEE (reference sequence). CDR3 protein: CASSFPQRDTEAFF. DNA of the CDR3: TGTGCCAGCAGCTTTCCCCAGAGGGACACTGAAGCTTTCTTT.

The CDR3 sequence: CASSVYPPGQLVGGYTF. CDR3 DNA sequence: TGTGCCAGCAGCGTATACCCGCCGGGACAGCTTGTTGGTGGCTACACCTTC. The chain recombines TRBV2 with TRBJ1-2, with 7 nucleotides matching TRBD1. The CDR3 has 17 residues. V shed 6 bases, J shed 7 bases, and the junction held 20 bases outside the gene matches. Per germline, CDR1 SNHLY and CDR2 FYNNEI.

The V gene is TRBV5-1, the J gene TRBJ2-2, with 7 bases aligning to TRBD2. This CDR3 comprises 15 residues. Germline V gene sequence: CDR1 SGHRS, CDR2 YFSETQ. V shed 0 bases, J shed 4 bases, and the junction held 3 bases outside the gene matches. CDR3 residues: CASSLVAGSTGELFF. In DNA form, the CDR3 reads TGCGCCAGCAGCTTGGTAGCGGGCTCCACCGGGGAGCTGTTTTTT.

The V gene is TRBV2, the J gene TRBJ2-1; 16 positions agree with TRBD2. Germline-derived CDR1 and CDR2 are SNHLY and FYNNEI. V lost 6 bases and J lost 0; bases outside the gene matches: 11. This CDR3 is 20 amino acids long. The CDR3 region is CASRGEGLAGGISSYNEQFF. The CDR3, as DNA: TGTGCCAGCAGAGGGGAGGGACTAGCGGGAGGGATAAGCTCCTACAATGAGCAGTTCTTC.

This chain links TRBV9 with TRBJ1-1; D gene uncertain. Trimming pared 0 bases from V and 1 base from J, leaving 7 bases between. The CDR3 runs to 14 residues. Germline values: CDR1 SGDLS, CDR2 YYNGEE. The CDR3 DNA reads TGTGCCAGCAGCGTAGGACAAAAGAACACTGAAGCTTTCTTT. Protein product: CASSVGQKNTEAFF.

The CDR3 loop reads CASSNGLAGGQETQYF. DNA for the CDR3: TGTGCCAGTAGCAATGGACTAGCGGGAGGCCAAGAGACCCAGTACTTC. The chain combines TRBV19 with TRBJ2-5; 14 bases fit TRBD2. Germline V gene data show CDR1 as LNHDA and CDR2 as SQIVND (reference sequence). The junction had 4 bases not matched to a gene; V was cut back by 6 bases and J by 1 base. This CDR3 comprises 16 residues.

The chain couples TRBV5-1 to TRBJ1-1; possibly TRBD1 for D (6 bases). V lost 4 bases and J lost 1, with 8 bases in between. From germline, CDR1 is SGHRS and CDR2 YFSETQ. The CDR3 totals 13 residues. This chain's CDR3 is CASSVGANTEAFF. CDR3 DNA sequence: TGCGCCAGCAGCGTGGGGGCGAACACTGAAGCTTTCTTT.

The chain is built from TRBV2 and TRBJ2-2; the D is unclear. Trimming took off 7 bases at V and 1 base at J, with 13 bases between the two ends. Germline CDR1 and CDR2: SNHLY and FYNNEI. The CDR3 is made up of 15 amino acids. The CDR3 is CASTAPKWNTGELFF. The CDR3 region has the DNA TGTGCCAGCACCGCCCCCAAATGGAACACCGGGGAGCTGTTTTTT.

V is TRBV6-5 and J is TRBJ1-2; the match to TRBD1 covers 9 bases. CDR1 and CDR2 (germline): MNHEY, SVGAGI. CDR3 size: 15 residues. The V and J ends lost 6 bases and 4 bases, in that order; junction bases with no gene match: 9. The CDR3 sequence is CASRGTGTASYGYTF. In DNA form, the CDR3 reads TGTGCCAGCAGGGGGACAGGGACGGCGAGCTATGGCTACACCTTC.

The rearrangement links TRBV2 to TRBJ2-3, with 11 bases fitting TRBD2. Germline V gene data show CDR1 as SNHLY and CDR2 as FYNNEI. This CDR3 has 15 residues. J was trimmed by 2 bases and V by 5 bases; bases with no gene match: 3. The CDR3 is CASSPTSGNTDTQYF. Here the CDR3 DNA reads TGTGCCAGCAGTCCGACTAGCGGGAACACAGATACGCAGTATTTT.

As DNA, the CDR3 is TGTGCCAGCAGCTTATCAACCGACAGTAGAGGAGACGAGCAGTACTTC. Translating gives CASSLSTDSRGDEQYF. The rearrangement uses TRBV7-9 and TRBJ2-7; D is possibly TRBD1 (5 bases). The CDR3 consists of 16 residues. Trimming shortened V by 2 bases and J by 5 bases, and 19 bases separated the two germline ends. Germline V lookup: CDR1 SEHNR, CDR2 FQNEAQ (reference sequence).

The chain joins TRBV19 to TRBJ2-7; tentatively, D is TRBD1 (5 bases). V lost 3 bases to trimming and J lost 1 base, with 13 bases between them. The CDR3 sequence is 15 residues long. CDR1 LNHDA and CDR2 SQIVND come from the germline V gene (reference sequence). The CDR3 sequence: CASSISGAGSYEQYF. CDR3 DNA: TGTGCCAGTAGTATTTCTGGGGCAGGATCCTACGAGCAGTACTTC.

The CDR3 DNA is TGCGCCAGCAGCGGACAGGGTAGAGAGACCCAGTACTTC. This translates into CASSGQGRETQYF. The chain carries TRBV5-1 and TRBJ2-5; TRBD1 matches at 8 bases. Germline CDR1 reads SGHRS; CDR2 reads YFSETQ. The length of the CDR3 is 13 residues. Trimming at V came to 4 bases and at J to 4 bases, leaving 3 bases not matched to a gene.

This clone was seen just once. The chain uses TRBV6-6 and TRBJ1-4; D ambiguous. CDR3 length: 15 residues. Trimming cost V 0 bases and J 0 bases, with 5 bases left between them. CDR1 is MNHNY and CDR2 is SVGAGI in the germline V gene (reference sequence). In nucleotides, the CDR3 is TGTGCCAGCAGTTACTCGGGGACAACTAATGAAAAACTGTTTTTT. Translation: CASSYSGTTNEKLFF.

The CDR3 protein is CASSATGLGSQPQHF. In nucleotides, the CDR3 is TGCGCCAGCAGCGCCACAGGGCTTGGTTCTCAGCCCCAGCATTTT. The V and J genes are TRBV5-1 and TRBJ1-5, with a tentative D call TRBD1 (6 bases). The CDR3 is 15 amino acids. In germline, CDR1 is SGHRS, CDR2 YFSETQ. V was trimmed by 4 bases and J by 6 bases, leaving 17 bases between them.